The clone carrying this TCR beta chain came up a few times. Antigen specificity is unknown. MiXCR, applied by TCRdb to the reads, yields one record per CDR3 protein. The profile covers approximately 110,000 distinct CDR3 sequences, with about 30% appearing a single time and approximately 78% taken by the ten largest. This record comes from a study of T cell repertoires in cytomegalovirus infection. Study-wide points: In two of eight donors, the top clonotype was HLA-C-restricted CMV-specific.

Here the sequenced sample was CD8+ T cells from cultured PBMCs, taken from culture after CMV antigen stimulation. The source is a human donor in good health (CMV status not recorded). Some clones in this sample may be carry-over from other donors' samples.

CDR3 loop: CASSFLRDRMYF. The CDR3 DNA follows: TGTGCCAGCAGCTTCCTCCGGGACAGGATGTATTTT. V is TRBV7-3 and J is TRBJ2-3; TRBD1 agrees at 8 bases. The CDR3 loop spans 12 amino acids. With V trimmed by 3 bases and J by 14 bases, 7 bases remained unmatched. Germline V lookup: CDR1 SGHTA, CDR2 FQGTGA.